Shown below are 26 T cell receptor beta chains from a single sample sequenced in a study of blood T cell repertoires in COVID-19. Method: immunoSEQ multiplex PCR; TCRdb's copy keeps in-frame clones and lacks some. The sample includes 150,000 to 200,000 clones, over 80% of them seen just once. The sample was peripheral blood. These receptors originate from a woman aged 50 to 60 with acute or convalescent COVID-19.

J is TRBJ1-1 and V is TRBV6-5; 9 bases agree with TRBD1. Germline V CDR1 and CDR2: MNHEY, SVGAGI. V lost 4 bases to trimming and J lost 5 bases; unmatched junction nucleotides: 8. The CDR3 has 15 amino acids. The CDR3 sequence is CASSSLDRGRTEAFF. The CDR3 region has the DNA TGTGCCAGCAGTTCTTTGGACAGGGGAAGAACTGAAGCTTTCTTT.

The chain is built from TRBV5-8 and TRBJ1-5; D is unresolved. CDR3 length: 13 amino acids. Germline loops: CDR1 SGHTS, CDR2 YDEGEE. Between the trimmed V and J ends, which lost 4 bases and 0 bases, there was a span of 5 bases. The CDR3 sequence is CASSKYSNQPQHF. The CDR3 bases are TGTGCCAGCAGCAAATATAGCAATCAGCCCCAGCATTTT.

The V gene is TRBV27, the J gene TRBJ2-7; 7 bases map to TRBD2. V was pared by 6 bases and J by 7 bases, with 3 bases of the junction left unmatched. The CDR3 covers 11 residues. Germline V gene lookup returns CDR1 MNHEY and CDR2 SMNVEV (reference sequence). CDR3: CASSWGGEQYF. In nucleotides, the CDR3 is TGTGCCAGCAGCTGGGGGGGAGAGCAGTACTTC.

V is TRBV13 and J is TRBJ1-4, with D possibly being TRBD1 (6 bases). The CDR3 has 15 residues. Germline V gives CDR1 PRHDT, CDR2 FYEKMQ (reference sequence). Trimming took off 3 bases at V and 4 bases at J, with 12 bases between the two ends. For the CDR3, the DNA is TGTGCCAGCAGCTTTCGGGGGGCCCTTAATGAAAAACTGTTTTTT. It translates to CASSFRGALNEKLFF.

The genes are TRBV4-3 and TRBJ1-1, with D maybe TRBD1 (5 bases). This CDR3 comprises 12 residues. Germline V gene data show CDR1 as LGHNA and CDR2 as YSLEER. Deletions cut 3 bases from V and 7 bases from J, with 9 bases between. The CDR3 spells CASSQGTIEAFF. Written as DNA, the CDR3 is TGCGCCAGCAGCCAGGGGACTATTGAAGCTTTCTTT.

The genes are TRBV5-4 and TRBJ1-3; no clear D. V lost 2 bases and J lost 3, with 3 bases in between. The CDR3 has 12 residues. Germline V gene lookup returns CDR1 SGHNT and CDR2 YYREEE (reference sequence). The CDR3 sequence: CASSFFGNTIYF. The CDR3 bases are TGTGCCAGCAGCTTCTTTGGAAACACCATATATTTT.

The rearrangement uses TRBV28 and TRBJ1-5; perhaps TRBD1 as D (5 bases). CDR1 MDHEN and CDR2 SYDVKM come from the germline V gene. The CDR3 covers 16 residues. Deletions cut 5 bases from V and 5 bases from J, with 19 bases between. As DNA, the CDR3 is TGTGCCAGCAGTCCCCGGAGGGCAGGGATCCATCAGCCCCAGCATTTT. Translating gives CASSPRRAGIHQPQHF.

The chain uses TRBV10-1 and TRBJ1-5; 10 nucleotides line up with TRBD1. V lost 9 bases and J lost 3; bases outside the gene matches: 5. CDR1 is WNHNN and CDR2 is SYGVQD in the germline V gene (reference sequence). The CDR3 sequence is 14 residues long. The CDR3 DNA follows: TGCGCCAGAGGGGGACAGGGGCCCAATCAGCCCCAGCATTTT. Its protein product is CARGGQGPNQPQHF.

In nucleotides, the CDR3 is TGTGCCAGCCGCAGGGGTTCCTACGAGCAGTACTTC. Residues: CASRRGSYEQYF. The chain uses TRBV6-5 and TRBJ2-7; possibly TRBD1 for D (6 bases). CDR3 size: 12 residues. Germline values: CDR1 MNHEY, CDR2 SVGAGI. V was clipped by 8 bases and J by 1 base, with 9 bases between them.

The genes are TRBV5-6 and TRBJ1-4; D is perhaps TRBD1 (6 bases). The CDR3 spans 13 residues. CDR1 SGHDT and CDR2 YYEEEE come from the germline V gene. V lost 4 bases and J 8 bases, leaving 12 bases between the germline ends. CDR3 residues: CASSLHRVEKLFF. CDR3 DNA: TGTGCCAGCAGCCTTCACAGGGTCGAAAAACTGTTTTTT.

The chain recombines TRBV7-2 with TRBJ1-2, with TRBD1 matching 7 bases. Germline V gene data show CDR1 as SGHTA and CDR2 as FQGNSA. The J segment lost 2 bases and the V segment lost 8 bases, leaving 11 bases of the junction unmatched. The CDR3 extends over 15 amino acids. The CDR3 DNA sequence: TGTGCCAGCCAGAGGGGGCTCATGGGGAACTATGGCTACACCTTC. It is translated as CASQRGLMGNYGYTF.

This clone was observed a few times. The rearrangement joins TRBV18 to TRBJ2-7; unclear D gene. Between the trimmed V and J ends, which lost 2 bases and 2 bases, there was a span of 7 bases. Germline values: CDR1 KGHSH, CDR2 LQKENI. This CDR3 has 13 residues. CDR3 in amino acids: CASSPVSTYEQYF. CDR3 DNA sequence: TGTGCCAGCTCACCAGTCAGTACCTACGAGCAGTACTTC.

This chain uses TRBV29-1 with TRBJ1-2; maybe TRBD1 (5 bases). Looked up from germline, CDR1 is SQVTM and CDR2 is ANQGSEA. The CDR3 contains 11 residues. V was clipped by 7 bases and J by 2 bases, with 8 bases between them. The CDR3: CSARQNYGYTF. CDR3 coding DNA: TGCAGCGCAAGACAGAACTATGGCTACACCTTC.

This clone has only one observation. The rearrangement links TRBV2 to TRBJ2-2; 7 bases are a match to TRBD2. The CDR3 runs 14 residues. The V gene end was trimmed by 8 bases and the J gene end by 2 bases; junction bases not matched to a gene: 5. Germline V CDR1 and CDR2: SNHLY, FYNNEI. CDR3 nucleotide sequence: TGTGCCAGCCGGACGGGGGGTAACACCGGGGAGCTGTTTTTT. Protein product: CASRTGGNTGELFF. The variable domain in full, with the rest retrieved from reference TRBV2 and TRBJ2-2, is EPEVTQTPSHQVTQMGQEVILRCVPISNHLYFYWYRQILGQKVEFLVSFYNNEISEKSEIFDDQFSVERPDGSNFTLKIRSTKLEDSAMYFCASRTGGNTGELFFGEGSRLTVL.

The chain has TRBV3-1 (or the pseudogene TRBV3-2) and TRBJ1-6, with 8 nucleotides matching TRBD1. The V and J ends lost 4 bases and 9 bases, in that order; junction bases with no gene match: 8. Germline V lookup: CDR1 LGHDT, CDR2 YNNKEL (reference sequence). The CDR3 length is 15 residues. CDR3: CASSPPGQGASPLHF. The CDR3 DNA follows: TGTGCCAGCAGCCCCCCAGGGCAGGGGGCTTCACCCCTCCACTTT.

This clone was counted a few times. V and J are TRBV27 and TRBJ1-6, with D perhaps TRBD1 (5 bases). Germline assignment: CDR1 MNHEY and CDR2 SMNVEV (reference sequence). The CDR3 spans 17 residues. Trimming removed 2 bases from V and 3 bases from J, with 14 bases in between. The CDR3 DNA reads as TGTGCCAGCAGTTTAAGTGGGACTCTGGGCTATAATTCACCCCTCCACTTT. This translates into CASSLSGTLGYNSPLHF.

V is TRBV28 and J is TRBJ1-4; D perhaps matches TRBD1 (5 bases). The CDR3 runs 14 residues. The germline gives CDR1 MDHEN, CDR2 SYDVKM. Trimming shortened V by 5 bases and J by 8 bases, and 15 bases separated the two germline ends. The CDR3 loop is CASSIRDGGEKLFF. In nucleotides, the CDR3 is TGTGCCAGCAGTATCAGGGACGGAGGGGAAAAACTGTTTTTT. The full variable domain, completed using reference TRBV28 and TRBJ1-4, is DVKVTQSSRYLVKRTGEKVFLECVQDMDHENMFWYRQDPGLGLRLIYFSYDVKMKEKGDIPEGYSVSREKKERFSLILESASTNQTSMYLCASSIRDGGEKLFFGSGTQLSVL.

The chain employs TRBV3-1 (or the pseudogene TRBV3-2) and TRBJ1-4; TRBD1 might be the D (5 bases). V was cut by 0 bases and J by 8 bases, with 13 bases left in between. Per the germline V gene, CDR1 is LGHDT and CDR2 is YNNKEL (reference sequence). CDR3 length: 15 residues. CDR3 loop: CASSQDGAGEEKLFF. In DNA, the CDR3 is TGTGCCAGCAGCCAAGATGGGGCAGGCGAAGAAAAACTGTTTTTT.

The CDR3 region is CASSQDTARDSTNEKLFF. The CDR3 nucleotides read TGTGCCAGCAGCCAAGATACGGCCAGGGATTCAACTAATGAAAAACTGTTTTTT. The chain recombines TRBV3-1 (or the pseudogene TRBV3-2) with TRBJ1-4; D possibly corresponds to TRBD1 (5 bases). V was trimmed by 0 bases and J by 0 bases, leaving 14 bases between them. The CDR3 consists of 18 residues. Germline CDR1 reads LGHDT; CDR2 reads YNNKEL (reference sequence).

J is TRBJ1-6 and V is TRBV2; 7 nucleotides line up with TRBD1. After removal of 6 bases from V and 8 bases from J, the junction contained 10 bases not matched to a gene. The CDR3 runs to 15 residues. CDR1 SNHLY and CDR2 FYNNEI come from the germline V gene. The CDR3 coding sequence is TGTGCCAGCAGGCCGGACAGGTCGGGTCATTCACCCCTCCACTTT. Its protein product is CASRPDRSGHSPLHF.

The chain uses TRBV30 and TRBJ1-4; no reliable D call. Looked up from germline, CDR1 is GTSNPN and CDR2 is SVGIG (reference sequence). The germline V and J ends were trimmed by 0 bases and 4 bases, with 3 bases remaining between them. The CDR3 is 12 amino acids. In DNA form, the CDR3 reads TGTGCCTGGAGTGTCCTTAATGAAAAACTGTTTTTT. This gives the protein CAWSVLNEKLFF.

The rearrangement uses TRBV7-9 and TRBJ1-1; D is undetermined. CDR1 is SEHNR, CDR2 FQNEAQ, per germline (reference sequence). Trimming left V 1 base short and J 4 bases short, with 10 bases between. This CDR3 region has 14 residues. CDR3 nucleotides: TGTGCCAGCAGCTTAGGGGAGGAGCCCACTGAAGCTTTCTTT. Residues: CASSLGEEPTEAFF.

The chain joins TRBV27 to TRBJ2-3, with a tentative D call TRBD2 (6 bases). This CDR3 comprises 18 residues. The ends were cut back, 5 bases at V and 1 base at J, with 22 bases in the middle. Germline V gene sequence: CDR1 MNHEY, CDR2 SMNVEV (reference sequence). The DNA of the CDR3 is TGTGCCAGCAGTAGATTTTTAGGGGCTGGCGGGGGCACAGATACGCAGTATTTT. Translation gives CASSRFLGAGGGTDTQYF.

DNA for the CDR3: TGTGCCAGCAGGACAGGGAGGAGGCAGCCCCAGCATTTT. This codes for CASRTGRRQPQHF. The chain couples TRBV12-3 or TRBV12-4 to TRBJ1-5; the match to TRBD1 covers 7 bases. Trimming at V came to 6 bases and at J to 7 bases, leaving 6 bases not matched to a gene. This CDR3 has 13 residues.

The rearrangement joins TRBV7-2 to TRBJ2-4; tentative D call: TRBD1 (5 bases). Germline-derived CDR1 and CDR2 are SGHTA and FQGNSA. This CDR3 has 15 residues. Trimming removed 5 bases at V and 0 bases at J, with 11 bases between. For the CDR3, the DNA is TGTGCCAGCAGCGTCTTTACAGGAGCCAAAAACATTCAGTACTTC. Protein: CASSVFTGAKNIQYF.

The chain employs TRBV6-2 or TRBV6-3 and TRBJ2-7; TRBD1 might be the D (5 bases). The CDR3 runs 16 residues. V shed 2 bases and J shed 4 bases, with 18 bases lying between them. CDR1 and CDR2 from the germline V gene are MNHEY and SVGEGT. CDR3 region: CASSYVPGLLIYEQYF. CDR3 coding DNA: TGTGCCAGCAGTTACGTTCCAGGGCTTCTGATATACGAGCAGTACTTC.